The clone carrying this TCR beta chain came up a few times. What it binds is not known. The data derive from a study of T cells after yellow fever vaccination. Study conclusions and caveats: Clones from primary vaccination mostly reappeared after the booster (around 96% CD4, around 90% CD8). Although the secondary response was weaker, it peaked faster, at day 5 versus 15. One caveat is that FACS-sorted repertoires could contain abundant clonotypes contaminating from the bulk population.

Template-switching 5'RACE yielded the TCR cDNA; a universal primer site and UMIs were added in the process. TCRdb passed the 5' RACE reads through MiXCR, listing each CDR3 protein once. Of around 70,000 distinct CDR3 sequences in the sample, approximately 6.9% were seen once. The germline gives CDR1 MDHEN, CDR2 SYDVKM. The CDR3 has 15 residues. V dropped 4 bases and J dropped 4 bases, with 11 bases sitting between them. The TCR comes from a man aged 18 to 30 who received the YFV17D yellow fever vaccine. The rearrangement uses TRBV28 and TRBJ1-6; D uncertain. The material was CD8+ T cells sorted from PBMCs, obtained 5 to 6 days after the first yellow fever vaccination. CDR3 protein: CASSSALGYNSPLHF. The DNA for the CDR3 is TGTGCCAGCAGTTCGGCGTTGGGGTATAATTCACCCCTCCACTTT.